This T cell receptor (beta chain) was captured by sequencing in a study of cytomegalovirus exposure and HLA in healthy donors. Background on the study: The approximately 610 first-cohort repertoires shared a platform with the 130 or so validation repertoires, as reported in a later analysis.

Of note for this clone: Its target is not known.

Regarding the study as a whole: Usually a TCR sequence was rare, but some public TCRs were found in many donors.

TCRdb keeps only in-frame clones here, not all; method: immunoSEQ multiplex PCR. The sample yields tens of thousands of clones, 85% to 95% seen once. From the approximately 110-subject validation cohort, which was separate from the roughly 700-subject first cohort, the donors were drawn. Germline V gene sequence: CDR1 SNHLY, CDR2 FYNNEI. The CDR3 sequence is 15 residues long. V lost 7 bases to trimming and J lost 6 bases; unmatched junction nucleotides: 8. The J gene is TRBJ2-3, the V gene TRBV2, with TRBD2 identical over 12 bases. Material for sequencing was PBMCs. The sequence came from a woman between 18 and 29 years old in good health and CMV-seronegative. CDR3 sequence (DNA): TGTGCCAGCACCTTGACTAGCGGGAGAGTGGATACGCAGTATTTT. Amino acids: CASTLTSGRVDTQYF. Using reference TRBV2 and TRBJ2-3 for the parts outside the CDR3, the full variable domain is EPEVTQTPSHQVTQMGQEVILRCVPISNHLYFYWYRQILGQKVEFLVSFYNNEISEKSEIFDDQFSVERPDGSNFTLKIRSTKLEDSAMYFCASTLTSGRVDTQYFGPGTRLTVL.